A single sample is the source of the 19 T cell receptor beta chains below, sequenced in a study of blood T cells in healthy people across ages. Together with a sample-barcoded 5' primer, a J-beta primer mix was included in a second PCR lasting about 6 to 11 cycles. One entry per CDR3 protein results from TCRdb running MiXCR on the 5' RACE reads. The sample holds 850,000 or so distinct CDR3 sequences; around 28% are singletons and the top ten take roughly 17%. The sample taken for sequencing was blood. These receptors came from a woman at least 80 years old in good health.

Many counts were recorded for this clonotype. The gene calls are TRBV7-9 and TRBJ2-3; D not resolved. The CDR3 sequence is 16 residues long. Germline CDR1 is SEHNR and CDR2 is FQNEAQ (reference sequence). Trimming left V 1 base short and J 0 bases short, with 11 bases between. Here the CDR3 reads CASSLVRTTSTDTQYF. The CDR3 DNA follows: TGTGCCAGCAGCTTAGTGAGAACGACTAGCACAGATACGCAGTATTTT.

In this sample, this clonotype turned up a few times. CDR3 sequence (DNA): TGTGCCACCAGCAGAGGAGGAGAGGGGGGAAAGTACAATGAGCAGTTCTTC. This codes for CATSRGGEGGKYNEQFF. This chain connects TRBV15 to TRBJ2-1, with D perhaps being TRBD1 or TRBD2 (6 bases each). The length of the CDR3 is 17 residues. Germline loops: CDR1 LNHNV, CDR2 YYDKDF (reference sequence). The V gene lost 1 base and the J gene lost 4 bases, with 17 bases spanning the gap.

Ten or more counts support this clonotype. The V and J genes are TRBV7-2 and TRBJ2-1; 9 positions match TRBD2. J lost 5 bases, V lost 6 bases, and 5 bases had no gene match. CDR1 and CDR2 (germline): SGHTA, FQGNSA. There are 14 residues in the CDR3. The CDR3 loop is CASRTLAGNNEQFF. The CDR3 DNA reads as TGTGCCAGCAGGACCCTAGCGGGGAACAATGAGCAGTTCTTC.

This chain links TRBV12-3 or TRBV12-4 with TRBJ1-2, with 7 nucleotides matching TRBD1. V lost 2 bases to trimming and J lost 4 bases; unmatched junction nucleotides: 7. This CDR3 has 15 amino acids. The CDR3 nucleotides read TGTGCCAGCAGTTTACGACAGGGCGAGGCCTATGGCTACACCTTC. Residues: CASSLRQGEAYGYTF.

This chain links TRBV28 with TRBJ2-1; 8 bases are a match to TRBD1. V was clipped by 8 bases and J by 8 bases; unmatched bases: 14. The CDR3 extends over 15 amino acids. Germline CDR1 and CDR2: MDHEN and SYDVKM. Written as DNA, the CDR3 is TGTGCCAGCCAAGTGGAGGACAGGGCGTATCATGAGCAGTTCTTC. Translating it yields CASQVEDRAYHEQFF. The full variable domain, completed using reference TRBV28 and TRBJ2-1, is DVKVTQSSRYLVKRTGEKVFLECVQDMDHENMFWYRQDPGLGLRLIYFSYDVKMKEKGDIPEGYSVSREKKERFSLILESASTNQTSMYLCASQVEDRAYHEQFFGPGTRLTVL.

The sample holds many counts of this clonotype. The rearrangement joins TRBV4-2 to TRBJ1-2, with D tentatively TRBD1 (5 bases). Trimming removed 4 bases at V and 3 bases at J, with 21 bases between. Per germline, CDR1 LGHNA and CDR2 YNFKEQ. The CDR3 spans 17 residues. Here the CDR3 reads CASSRRDSNLGDYGYTF. For the CDR3, the DNA is TGTGCCAGCAGCCGCCGGGACTCCAATCTAGGGGACTATGGCTACACCTTC.

V gene TRBV20-1 combines with J gene TRBJ2-3; perhaps TRBD2 as D (5 bases). With 5 bases removed from V and 0 bases from J, the gap between germline ends came to 9 bases. Per the germline V gene, CDR1 is DFQATT and CDR2 is SNEGSKA (reference sequence). CDR3 size: 13 residues. CDR3: CSAQRGSTDTQYF. The CDR3 DNA is TGCAGTGCTCAACGGGGTAGCACAGATACGCAGTATTTT.

V usage is TRBV27 and J usage is TRBJ1-1, with D possibly being TRBD1 (6 bases). Germline values: CDR1 MNHEY, CDR2 SMNVEV (reference sequence). V was pared by 6 bases and J by 1 base, with 15 bases between. The CDR3 length is 15 residues. The CDR3 reads CASRRLDRKNTEAFF. The CDR3 nucleotides read TGTGCCAGCAGGAGGTTGGACAGAAAGAACACTGAAGCTTTCTTT.

With respect to this clonotype: Its ends do not fully match the called genes, so a read error is possible. J is TRBJ2-2 and V is TRBV15; D unresolved. CDR1 and CDR2 (germline): LNHNV, YYDKDF (reference sequence). The CDR3 is 14 amino acids. The CDR3 here is CAASTRAGPGELFF. The CDR3 DNA reads as TGTGCCGCCAGCACAAGGGCAGGCCCCGGGGAGCTGTTTTTT.

This clonotype has more than one count but fewer than ten. The chain links TRBV6-2 or TRBV6-3 to TRBJ1-1, with a weak D call TRBD1 (5 bases). Per germline, CDR1 MNHEY and CDR2 SVGEGT. V lost 6 bases and J lost 3, with 17 bases in between. This CDR3 is 15 amino acids long. In DNA, the CDR3 is TGTGCCAGCAGCATCCTCGGACACTATTACACTGAAGCTTTCTTT. Protein product: CASSILGHYYTEAFF.

V and J are TRBV7-9 and TRBJ2-5; TRBD2 matches 11 bases. This CDR3 spans 15 amino acids. V lost 1 base, J lost 11 bases, and 9 bases stayed unmatched. Germline V CDR1 and CDR2: SEHNR, FQNEAQ (reference sequence). The CDR3 loop is CASSLEVAGGNEQYF. CDR3 in DNA: TGTGCCAGCAGCTTAGAAGTAGCGGGGGGGAATGAGCAGTACTTC.

Concerning this clonotype: Being one base from a much bigger clone, this may be a read error. The CDR3 spells CASRWSGGRADTQYF. In nucleotides, the CDR3 is TGTGCCAGCAGATGGAGCGGGGGTAGGGCAGATACGCAGTATTTT. The chain joins TRBV28 to TRBJ2-3; the match to TRBD2 covers 8 bases. The CDR3 has 15 amino acids. Germline trimming cut 6 bases from V and 4 bases from J; bases unmatched to any gene: 9. The germline CDR1 and CDR2 sequences are MDHEN and SYDVKM.

This clonotype was counted between two and nine times. The J gene is TRBJ1-2, the V gene TRBV20-1; D unresolved. Germline CDR1 DFQATT, CDR2 SNEGSKA (reference sequence). The germline V and J ends were trimmed by 6 bases and 4 bases, with 12 bases remaining between them. CDR3 size: 12 residues. CDR3 residues: CSATPGVYGYTF. The CDR3 DNA reads as TGCAGTGCAACCCCCGGGGTCTATGGCTACACCTTC.

This clonotype was observed at least ten times. The chain carries TRBV7-9 and TRBJ2-3; 7 bases are shared with TRBD2. V was pared by 5 bases and J by 2 bases, with 7 bases of the junction left unmatched. The CDR3 is made up of 15 amino acids. From germline, CDR1 is SEHNR and CDR2 FQNEAQ (reference sequence). The CDR3 here is CASSDPGGDTDTQYF. CDR3 in DNA: TGTGCCAGCAGCGACCCGGGGGGAGACACAGATACGCAGTATTTT.

This clonotype was counted a few times. This rearrangement joins TRBV18 to TRBJ1-6; perhaps TRBD1 as D (5 bases). CDR1 and CDR2 (germline): KGHSH, LQKENI. CDR3 size: 12 residues. V lost 5 bases and J 13 bases, leaving 12 bases between the germline ends. CDR3 region: CASSSPGKPLHF. The CDR3 DNA reads as TGTGCCAGCTCAAGTCCAGGGAAGCCCCTCCACTTT. Full variable domain (missing parts from reference TRBV18 and TRBJ1-6): NAGVMQNPRHLVRRRGQEARLRCSPMKGHSHVYWYRQLPEEGLKFMVYLQKENIIDESGMPKERFSAEFPKEGPSILRIQQVVRGDSAAYFCASSSPGKPLHFGNGTRLTVT.

J is TRBJ2-2 and V is TRBV15; D is undetermined. The germline V and J ends were trimmed by 5 bases and 0 bases, with 19 bases remaining between them. Germline CDR1 LNHNV, CDR2 YYDKDF (reference sequence). The CDR3 is made up of 18 amino acids. The CDR3 here is CATSPHFGSVSNTGELFF. The CDR3 nucleotides are TGTGCCACCAGCCCCCACTTTGGGTCAGTTTCGAACACCGGGGAGCTGTTTTTT.

Only a few counts were recorded for this clonotype. This rearrangement joins TRBV25-1 to TRBJ2-7; TRBD2 aligns across 11 bases. The J call is in doubt because the DNA end fits TRBJ2-5 better. CDR3 length equals 13 residues. CDR1 and CDR2 (germline): MGHDK, SYGVNS. As DNA, the CDR3 is TGTGCCAGCAAAGGGACTAGCGGAAAGACCCAGTACTTC. Its protein product is CASKGTSGKTQYF.

Regarding this clonotype: A junction boundary mismatches the germline segment, possibly from a read error. This chain uses TRBV6-1 with TRBJ1-2; D remains unclear. This CDR3 has 15 amino acids. Germline CDR1 reads MNHNS; CDR2 reads SASEGT. In DNA form, the CDR3 reads TGTGTCAGCAGTGAATCGGCGGCGGCTAACTATGGCTACACCTTC. It specifies CVSSESAAANYGYTF.

This clonotype was seen only a few times. This chain uses TRBV20-1 with TRBJ1-1; D remains ambiguous. Germline assignment: CDR1 DFQATT and CDR2 SNEGSKA (reference sequence). Trimming removed 0 bases at V and 6 bases at J, with 8 bases between. CDR3 size: 12 residues. The CDR3 loop reads CSARDKGAEAFF. The CDR3, as DNA: TGCAGTGCTAGAGATAAGGGAGCTGAAGCTTTCTTT.